This T cell receptor (beta chain) is drawn from a study of Graves' ophthalmopathy and Graves' hyperthyroidism. Amplification of the TCR beta CDR3 regions used RNA transcripts (as template). Second-round multiplex PCR came after a first-round RT-PCR that employed HTBI primers. TCRdb called the multiplex PCR reads again in MiXCR, with one record for every CDR3 protein. The data contain around 1,200,000 distinct CDR3 sequences, less than 45% of them singletons. Germline V gene lookup returns CDR1 SGHNT and CDR2 YYREEE (reference sequence). V gave up 4 bases and J gave up 8 bases, with 18 bases separating them. The CDR3 spans 14 residues. Study results and caveats: The model achieved around 67% sensitivity and roughly 79% specificity for ophthalmopathy progression.

This clonotype was detected once. Its antigen is still unknown. This may stem from a read error, because a much larger clone lies one nucleotide away. The source is an adult man with Graves' hyperthyroidism. Specimen: peripheral blood or thyroid tissue (not recorded which). The rearrangement uses TRBV5-4 and TRBJ1-2, with D perhaps TRBD1 (6 bases). CDR3 sequence: CASSIHGEGVGYTF. The CDR3 DNA reads TGTGCCAGCAGCATACACGGAGAGGGGGTCGGCTACACCTTC.